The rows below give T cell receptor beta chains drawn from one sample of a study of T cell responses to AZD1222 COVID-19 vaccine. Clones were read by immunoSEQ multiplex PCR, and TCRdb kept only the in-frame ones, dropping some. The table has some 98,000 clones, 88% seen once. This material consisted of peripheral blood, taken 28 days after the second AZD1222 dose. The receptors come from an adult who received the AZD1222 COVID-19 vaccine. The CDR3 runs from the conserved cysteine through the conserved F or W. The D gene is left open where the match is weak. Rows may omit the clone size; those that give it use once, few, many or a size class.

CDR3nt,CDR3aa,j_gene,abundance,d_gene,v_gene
TGTGCCAGCTCACCACAAATACAGAACTATGGCTACACCTTC,CASSPQIQNYGYTF,TRBJ1-2,.,.,TRBV18
TGTGCCAGCCGGACAGGGGTGAGTCAGCCCCAGCATTTT,CASRTGVSQPQHF,TRBJ1-5,.,TRBD1,TRBV6-5
TGTGCCAGCAGTGAAGCGCACGGGAATGAAGCTTTCTTT,CASSEAHGNEAFF,TRBJ1-1,.,.,TRBV2
TGTGCCATCAGTGAGCCCGGACAGGGGGCGGGGACTGAAGCTTTCTTT,CAISEPGQGAGTEAFF,TRBJ1-1,.,TRBD1,TRBV10-3
TGCAGCGTCACACAGGGTGCTGGGGCCAACGTCCTGACTTTC,CSVTQGAGANVLTF,TRBJ2-6,.,.,TRBV29-1
TGTGCCACCAGCAGAGGTCGTGGGGTCGACGAGCAGTACTTC,CATSRGRGVDEQYF,TRBJ2-7,.,.,TRBV15
TGTGCCAGCAGTCCAACCAGGGGGGAGGGTGGCTACACCTTC,CASSPTRGEGGYTF,TRBJ1-2,.,TRBD1,TRBV28
TGCGCCAGCAGCTGGGGGCTAGCGGCTACGCAGTATTTT,CASSWGLAATQYF,TRBJ2-3,.,.,TRBV5-1
TGTGCCAGCAGCCAAGATTACCTAGCGGGAGGGCTCTGGGACGAGCAGTACTTC,CASSQDYLAGGLWDEQYF,TRBJ2-7,.,TRBD2,TRBV3-1/TRBV3-2
TGTGCCAGCAGTTTATCAGTAGATTACGAGCAGTACTTC,CASSLSVDYEQYF,TRBJ2-7,.,.,TRBV28
TGTGCCAGCAGCTTAGATAGGGAGGACGGCTACACCTTC,CASSLDREDGYTF,TRBJ1-2,.,.,TRBV7-8
TGTGCCATCAGTGAGGCGGCAACCCTTAACACCGGGGAGCTGTTTTTT,CAISEAATLNTGELFF,TRBJ2-2,.,.,TRBV10-3
TGCAGCGGGGGGGACAGGGGTGGTACTGAAGCTTTCTTT,CSGGDRGGTEAFF,TRBJ1-1,.,TRBD1,TRBV29-1
TGTGCCACCAGTTCTATAGGACAGAACACCGGGGAGCTGTTTTTT,CATSSIGQNTGELFF,TRBJ2-2,.,.,TRBV24-1
TGTGCCAGCAGTGAGCCAGGGTACTACGAGCAGTACTTC,CASSEPGYYEQYF,TRBJ2-7,.,.,TRBV25-1
TGTGCCAGCAGCGTAGAGCAAATCCGGGGCCATAGCAATCAGCCCCAGCATTTT,CASSVEQIRGHSNQPQHF,TRBJ1-5,.,.,TRBV9
TGTGCCACCAGTACAGGGAATACGGGCACCGGGGAGCTGTTTTTT,CATSTGNTGTGELFF,TRBJ2-2,.,.,TRBV24-1
TGTGCCAGCAGCCAAGCCGAAAGGAGGTGGAATAGGGGGGCCAACGTCCTGACTTTC,CASSQAERRWNRGANVLTF,TRBJ2-6,.,.,TRBV4-2
TGTGCCAGCAGTCCGACAGGGGTAAACACCGGGGAGCTGTTTTTT,CASSPTGVNTGELFF,TRBJ2-2,few,TRBD1,TRBV6-4
TGTGCCATCAGTGATACCCGGGAATCGGGCACTGAAGCTTTCTTT,CAISDTRESGTEAFF,TRBJ1-1,.,.,TRBV10-3
TGTGCCAGCTCATCTTCCGTCTCGATTAAGGGAAACACCATATATTTT,CASSSSVSIKGNTIYF,TRBJ1-3,.,.,TRBV18
TGTGCCAGCAGTGAATATTCTGTCGGGGTCGGGGGCTACACCTTC,CASSEYSVGVGGYTF,TRBJ1-2,.,.,TRBV25-1
TGTGCCAGCAGTTACATGGGACTCATGAACACTGAAGCTTTCTTT,CASSYMGLMNTEAFF,TRBJ1-1,.,.,TRBV6-2/TRBV6-3
TGTGCCAGCAGCCTCCAACCGGGGCCGAGAGAGAATCAGCCCCAGCATTTT,CASSLQPGPRENQPQHF,TRBJ1-5,.,.,TRBV21-1
TGTGCCAGCAGCTTCAGACTGGCCCCCTCCGAGCAGTACTTC,CASSFRLAPSEQYF,TRBJ2-7,.,.,TRBV5-5
TGTGCCAGCAGCCAAGTAGGCCCGATGGGATCGCTGTTTTTT,CASSQVGPMGSLFF,TRBJ2-2,.,.,TRBV3-1/TRBV3-2
TGTGCCAGCAGCCAAGGTCCCGGGGACAGGGCATACTCACCCCTCCACTTT,CASSQGPGDRAYSPLHF,TRBJ1-6,.,TRBD1,TRBV3-1/TRBV3-2
TGTGCCAGCAGTTTACTCAGGCGGGTACTACACTCTGGAAACACCATATATTTT,CASSLLRRVLHSGNTIYF,TRBJ1-3,.,.,TRBV28
TGTGCCAGCAGTTATGGTTTCGGGGAGCTGTTTTTT,CASSYGFGELFF,TRBJ2-2,.,.,TRBV6-5